The entry below describes one TCR beta chain. Its antigen is as yet unknown. This specimen belongs to a study of T cell responses to AZD1222 COVID-19 vaccine. Background on the study: It was second doses at about 4 or about 12 weeks that were pooled.

The table came from immunoSEQ multiplex PCR; TCRdb's copy has only in-frame clones and leaves some out. The profile shows around 110,000 clones, roughly 92% of them singletons. Germline V lookup: CDR1 SGHRS, CDR2 YFSETQ. The CDR3 totals 15 residues. The V end was cut by 3 bases, the J end by 5 bases, with 17 bases between. Broader study findings: Clonal diversity may have been underestimated in mostly white British donors. Vaccine-related CD4 TCRs covered spike, predominating at 160-218 and 743-854.

The chain uses TRBV5-1 and TRBJ1-1; D may be TRBD1 (5 bases). The receptor was derived from an adult in good health. The material was peripheral blood, obtained on day 0 of AZD1222 vaccination. This CDR3 reads CASSSGPSSRTEAFF. The CDR3 bases are TGCGCCAGCAGCTCAGGGCCGTCCTCGAGGACTGAAGCTTTCTTT. The whole variable domain, filled in from reference TRBV5-1 and TRBJ1-1, reads KAGVTQTPRYLIKTRGQQVTLSCSPISGHRSVSWYQQTPGQGLQFLFEYFSETQRNKGNFPGRFSGRQFSNSRSEMNVSTLELGDSALYLCASSSGPSSRTEAFFGQGTRLTVV.